The 8 T cell receptor beta chains presented below share a single source sample, sequenced in a study of T-cell memory formation after mild COVID-19. MiXCR, run by TCRdb on the 5' RACE reads, gives a single entry per CDR3 protein. Seen here are approximately 340,000 distinct CDR3 sequences, around 13% observed once, and the top ten hold about 20%. What was sequenced was PBMCs or a T cell subset sorted from them (not recorded which). The source is a man aged 18 to 30 who had mild COVID-19 (a few samples of this study predate the infection). Cell type and time point are not known.

This clonotype was counted at least ten times. V is TRBV20-1 and J is TRBJ2-5; 8 bases are a match to TRBD1. The trim removed 5 bases at V and 7 bases at J, leaving 15 bases unmatched. The CDR3 is 15 residues long. CDR1 is DFQATT, CDR2 SNEGSKA, per germline (reference sequence). In DNA form, the CDR3 reads TGCAGTGCTGTGCCCCCGGGACAGGTGCCAGGGACCCAGTACTTC. Its translation: CSAVPPGQVPGTQYF.

Only a few counts were recorded for this clonotype. V is TRBV7-9 and J is TRBJ2-3; 8 bases fit TRBD2. This CDR3 has 15 amino acids. The germline gives CDR1 SEHNR, CDR2 FQNEAQ (reference sequence). V shed 6 bases and J 1 base; nucleotides not matched to a gene: 6. The CDR3 spells CASSPGGAGTDTQYF. The CDR3 coding sequence is TGTGCCAGCAGTCCGGGGGGGGCTGGCACAGATACGCAGTATTTT.

This clonotype was detected many times. V and J are TRBV7-2 and TRBJ2-1; TRBD2 agrees at 9 bases. The CDR3 loop spans 16 amino acids. Trimming removed 1 base from V and 4 bases from J; junction bases left unmatched: 5. Germline loops: CDR1 SGHTA, CDR2 FQGNSA. CDR3 region: CASSLVRGGQYNEQFF. The CDR3 bases are TGTGCCAGCAGCTTAGTGCGGGGGGGCCAATACAATGAGCAGTTCTTC.

In its sample, this clonotype was seen a few times. This chain links TRBV7-3 with TRBJ2-1; TRBD2 aligns across 11 bases. CDR3 length: 17 amino acids. V shed 5 bases, J shed 2 bases, and the junction held 8 bases outside the gene matches. Germline V lookup: CDR1 SGHTA, CDR2 FQGTGA. CDR3 DNA sequence: TGTGCCAGCAGCCGTTGGGGGACTAGCGGACCCTACAATGAGCAGTTCTTC. Its protein product is CASSRWGTSGPYNEQFF.

In its sample, this clonotype was seen a few times. The rearrangement uses TRBV9 and TRBJ2-2; D is possibly TRBD1 or TRBD2 (5 bases each). V was trimmed by 2 bases and J by 7 bases, leaving 15 bases between them. The CDR3 loop spans 15 amino acids. CDR1 is SGDLS, CDR2 YYNGEE, per germline. The CDR3 here is CASSVSGTWDGELFF. The CDR3 coding sequence is TGTGCCAGCAGCGTTTCCGGGACCTGGGACGGGGAGCTGTTTTTT.

This chain links TRBV5-1 with TRBJ1-4; TRBD1 matches 7 bases. V dropped 7 bases and J dropped 8; count of bases not matched to a gene: 8. The germline CDR1 and CDR2 sequences are SGHRS and YFSETQ. This CDR3 contains 13 residues. The CDR3 sequence is CASGRQGDEKLFF. CDR3 in DNA: TGCGCCAGCGGCAGACAGGGCGACGAAAAACTGTTTTTT.

The table lists this clonotype with a few counts. The chain has TRBV23-1 and TRBJ2-2; tentatively, D is TRBD2 (5 bases). TRBV23-1 is recorded as an ORF, its role being uncertain. The V end was cut by 9 bases, the J end by 9 bases, with 11 bases between. The CDR3 contains 11 residues. CDR3 residues: CARRYGRELFF. DNA of the CDR3: TGCGCCAGGCGATACGGGAGGGAGCTGTTTTTT.

In its sample, this clonotype was seen many times. The chain combines TRBV6-6 with TRBJ1-2; D might be TRBD1 (6 bases). V lost 8 bases and J 1 base, leaving 11 bases between the germline ends. Germline V gives CDR1 MNHNY, CDR2 SVGAGI (reference sequence). The CDR3 loop spans 13 amino acids. CDR3 nucleotides: TGTGCCAGCTGTAGGACAGATAACTATGGCTACACCTTC. It encodes CASCRTDNYGYTF.